One T cell receptor beta chain is described in this entry. Methods used by the authors: The assay estimated nucleated cells by amplifying reference gene primers. The assay was immunoSEQ multiplex PCR, and TCRdb's table has in-frame clones only and misses some. V and J calls and clone size are as listed in that table; D and trimming were resolved from the DNA. This repertoire shows tens of thousands of clones, approximately 72% found once; its top ten account for just over 35%. This record belongs to a study of blood T cell repertoires in COVID-19. Background on the study: Sites across the United States, Italy and Spain contributed samples from acute and convalescent COVID-19. Sources were T cells, B-cell-depleted T cells, or PBMCs; the material itself was cDNA or gDNA.

V lost 1 base, J lost 7 bases, and 6 bases stayed unmatched. Looked up from germline, CDR1 is LGHDT and CDR2 is YNNKEL (reference sequence). The CDR3 extends over 14 amino acids. The chain carries TRBV3-1 (or the pseudogene TRBV3-2) and TRBJ1-1; 7 bases fit TRBD1. The origin of this receptor is a man at least 80 years old with acute or convalescent COVID-19. Material for sequencing was peripheral blood. CDR3 DNA: TGTGCCAGCAGCCAAGTCGGGCAGGGGGGTGAAGCTTTCTTT. Its translation: CASSQVGQGGEAFF.